Following are 32 T cell receptor beta chains from one sample sequenced in a study of T cell responses to AZD1222 COVID-19 vaccine. Method: immunoSEQ multiplex PCR; TCRdb's copy keeps in-frame clones and lacks some. The table lists some 92,000 clones, 90% to 95% of them singletons. The sample in question was peripheral blood, obtained on day 0 of MenACWY control vaccination. These receptors all stem from an adult in good health.

This clone appeared a few times. The sample has other DNA sequences that encode this CDR3 too. The J gene is TRBJ1-4, the V gene TRBV19, with 10 bases aligning to TRBD1. V was clipped by 5 bases and J by 6 bases; unmatched bases: 3. The CDR3 spans 14 residues. Per the germline V gene, CDR1 is LNHDA and CDR2 is SQIVND (reference sequence). CDR3: CASSPGTGDEKLFF. The CDR3 nucleotides read TGTGCCAGTAGTCCCGGGACAGGGGATGAAAAACTGTTTTTT. Full variable domain (missing parts from reference TRBV19 and TRBJ1-4): DGGITQSPKYLFRKEGQNVTLSCEQNLNHDAMYWYRQDPGQGLRLIYYSQIVNDFQKGDIAEGYSVSREKKESFPLTVTSAQKNPTAFYLCASSPGTGDEKLFFGSGTQLSVL.

This chain joins TRBV7-6 and TRBJ2-3; D is perhaps TRBD2 (6 bases). Trimming took off 1 base at V and 0 bases at J, with 11 bases between the two ends. The CDR3 is made up of 16 amino acids. CDR1 is SGHVS, CDR2 FNYEAQ, per germline. The CDR3 region has the DNA TGTGCCAGCAGCTTAGGGGGGGTTGGAAGCACAGATACGCAGTATTTT. Its translation: CASSLGGVGSTDTQYF.

This chain links TRBV5-6 with TRBJ2-7; D is undetermined. The CDR3 runs 16 residues. Germline CDR1 and CDR2: SGHDT and YYEEEE. The V gene lost 1 base and the J gene lost 0 bases, with 14 bases spanning the gap. In nucleotides, the CDR3 is TGTGCCAGCAGCTTGCGCAATTTGGCGCCCTCCTACGAGCAGTACTTC. This translates into CASSLRNLAPSYEQYF.

This chain links TRBV6-2 or TRBV6-3 with TRBJ1-3; no definite D call. From germline, CDR1 is MNHEY and CDR2 SVGEGT. CDR3 length: 14 amino acids. Trimming left V 6 bases short and J 0 bases short, with 9 bases between. The CDR3 is CASSGGGSGNTIYF. DNA for the CDR3: TGTGCCAGCAGCGGCGGAGGCTCTGGAAACACCATATATTTT.

The rearrangement links TRBV7-9 to TRBJ1-3, with D uncertain. Per germline, CDR1 SEHNR and CDR2 FQNEAQ (reference sequence). The CDR3 spans 13 residues. V gave up 5 bases and J gave up 0 bases, with 5 bases separating them. The CDR3 here is CASSTYSGNTIYF. The DNA for the CDR3 is TGTGCCAGCAGCACATACTCTGGAAACACCATATATTTT. Looking up the rest from reference TRBV7-9 and TRBJ1-3 gives the full variable domain: DTGVSQNPRHKITKRGQNVTFRCDPISEHNRLYWYRQTLGQGPEFLTYFQNEAQLEKSRLLSDRFSAERPKGSFSTLEIQRTEQGDSAMYLCASSTYSGNTIYFGEGSWLTVV.

The J gene is TRBJ2-5, the V gene TRBV10-3, with D possibly matching TRBD1 (6 bases). V gave up 3 bases and J gave up 2 bases, with 19 bases separating them. Germline V gene data show CDR1 as ENHRY and CDR2 as SYGVKD. The CDR3 is 17 amino acids. This chain's CDR3 is CAISDSRRGQLQETQYF. The CDR3 DNA reads as TGTGCCATCAGTGACTCTAGACGCGGACAGTTACAAGAGACCCAGTACTTC.

The rearrangement joins TRBV28 to TRBJ1-5, with 8 bases fitting TRBD1. CDR3 length: 16 amino acids. Germline CDR1 is MDHEN and CDR2 is SYDVKM. Trimming removed 4 bases from V and 2 bases from J; junction bases left unmatched: 7. CDR3 DNA: TGTGCCAGCAGTTACGACAGGGGTGGGGGCAATCAGCCCCAGCATTTT. Its protein product is CASSYDRGGGNQPQHF.

The genes are TRBV28 and TRBJ2-7; D is ambiguous. CDR1 is MDHEN and CDR2 is SYDVKM in the germline V gene. Deletions cut 7 bases from V and 0 bases from J, with 7 bases between. The CDR3 is 12 residues long. CDR3 protein: CASTSSSYEQYF. The CDR3 DNA is TGTGCCAGCACGAGTAGCTCCTACGAGCAGTACTTC.

The gene calls are TRBV27 and TRBJ2-7, with 9 positions matching TRBD1. This CDR3 spans 13 amino acids. V trimming: 5 bases; J trimming: 5 bases; junction bases outside the gene matches: 4. The germline gives CDR1 MNHEY, CDR2 SMNVEV (reference sequence). CDR3 nucleotides: TGTGCCAGCAGTGCGGACAGGGGCCACGAGCAGTACTTC. This gives the protein CASSADRGHEQYF.

This clone occurred once. The gene calls are TRBV27 and TRBJ1-3; D ambiguous. The CDR3 sequence is 15 residues long. Per germline, CDR1 MNHEY and CDR2 SMNVEV (reference sequence). Trimming shortened V by 6 bases and J by 4 bases, and 16 bases separated the two germline ends. CDR3 DNA sequence: TGTGCCAGCAGCCCCACATGGACCGCCGGAAACACCATATATTTT. Encoded protein: CASSPTWTAGNTIYF.

The rearrangement joins TRBV11-2 to TRBJ2-3; D gene unclear. CDR1 is SGHAT and CDR2 is FQNNGV in the germline V gene. Trimming stripped 2 bases from V and 2 bases from J, with 8 bases between. This CDR3 is 14 amino acids long. CDR3 amino acids: CASSLNHPTDTQYF. In DNA form, the CDR3 reads TGTGCCAGCAGCTTAAACCATCCCACAGATACGCAGTATTTT.

V is TRBV24-1 and J is TRBJ2-7; no clear D. Germline CDR1 is KGHDR and CDR2 is SFDVKD. The CDR3 consists of 12 residues. Trimming took off 8 bases at V and 6 bases at J, with 13 bases between the two ends. Here the CDR3 reads CATMGRSGEQYF. In DNA form, the CDR3 reads TGTGCCACCATGGGTCGATCAGGCGAGCAGTACTTC.

The chain couples TRBV10-2 to TRBJ1-1; D gene uncertain. Germline values: CDR1 WSHSY, CDR2 SAAADI. The CDR3 is 13 residues long. The ends were cut back, 5 bases at V and 4 bases at J, with 11 bases in the middle. Here the CDR3 DNA reads TGCGCCAGCAGTTCAGGTGGTTCCACTGAAGCTTTCTTT. Protein: CASSSGGSTEAFF.

This sequence joins TRBV6-5 and TRBJ1-6, with 9 bases matching TRBD1. Germline CDR1 is MNHEY and CDR2 is SVGAGI. The V and J ends lost 7 bases and 10 bases, in that order; junction bases with no gene match: 8. The CDR3 totals 14 residues. The CDR3 nucleotides read TGTGCCAGCAAACCGGGACAGGGTTTGTCACCCCTCCACTTT. Encoded protein: CASKPGQGLSPLHF.

This sequence joins TRBV4-2 and TRBJ2-7; 7 bases align to TRBD2. The germline V gene encodes CDR1 LGHNA and CDR2 YNFKEQ. V lost 3 bases to trimming and J lost 1 base; unmatched junction nucleotides: 3. The CDR3 spans 14 residues. CDR3 sequence: CASSQGLRSYEQYF. DNA for the CDR3: TGTGCCAGCAGCCAGGGACTACGATCCTACGAGCAGTACTTC.

This clone was observed a single time. The chain carries TRBV6-2 or TRBV6-3 and TRBJ2-1; 15 nucleotides agree with TRBD2. The CDR3 covers 15 residues. Germline V gives CDR1 MNHEY, CDR2 SVGEGT. Trimming cost V 5 bases and J 8 bases; bases outside gene matches: 4. The CDR3, as DNA: TGTGCCAGCAGTCCCGGACTAGCGGGAGGGGATGAGCAGTTCTTC. This encodes CASSPGLAGGDEQFF.

This clone was recorded only once. The rearrangement joins TRBV14 to TRBJ1-1; 7 nucleotides agree with TRBD1. The V gene end was trimmed by 5 bases and the J gene end by 4 bases; junction bases not matched to a gene: 4. The germline V gene encodes CDR1 SGHDN and CDR2 FVKESK. This CDR3 has 13 residues. The CDR3 loop is CASSYQGGTEAFF. CDR3 DNA: TGTGCCAGCAGCTACCAGGGGGGCACTGAAGCTTTCTTT.

The chain has TRBV6-5 and TRBJ1-1; D ambiguous. CDR3 size: 14 residues. CDR1 is MNHEY and CDR2 is SVGAGI in the germline V gene. V was pared by 6 bases and J by 3 bases, with 14 bases between. The CDR3 sequence: CASRFTRGDTEAFF. CDR3 coding DNA: TGTGCCAGCAGGTTCACCCGGGGTGACACTGAAGCTTTCTTT.

In its sample, this clone was seen a few times. The rearrangement uses TRBV6-2 or TRBV6-3 and TRBJ1-3; D not certain. V was pared by 6 bases and J by 0 bases, with 24 bases between. CDR1 and CDR2 from the germline V gene are MNHEY and SVGEGT. This CDR3 has 19 amino acids. CDR3 loop: CASSRPTSTLPFSGNTIYF. Written as DNA, the CDR3 is TGTGCCAGCAGCCGTCCCACCTCGACACTGCCTTTCTCTGGAAACACCATATATTTT.

The rearrangement uses TRBV12-3 or TRBV12-4 and TRBJ2-7, with D possibly being TRBD1 (5 bases). V lost 6 bases and J 9 bases, leaving 18 bases between the germline ends. The CDR3 runs 13 residues. In DNA, the CDR3 is TGTGCCAGCAGACCCGACAGATCCTCCGGGCAGTACTTC. It specifies CASRPDRSSGQYF.

The rearrangement joins TRBV27 to TRBJ1-5; 7 nucleotides match TRBD1. The CDR3 is made up of 14 amino acids. V lost 5 bases and J lost 5; bases outside the gene matches: 6. Germline CDR1 reads MNHEY; CDR2 reads SMNVEV (reference sequence). For the CDR3, the DNA is TGTGCCAGCAGTGCCGGACAGGAACATCAGCCCCAGCATTTT. Translating gives CASSAGQEHQPQHF.

The J gene is TRBJ1-1, the V gene TRBV5-1; perhaps TRBD1 as D (6 bases). Germline values: CDR1 SGHRS, CDR2 YFSETQ. V lost 5 bases, J lost 4 bases, and 15 bases lay in between. This CDR3 contains 14 residues. Here the CDR3 DNA reads TGCGCCAGCAGTCGGGACATGATGGGCACTGAAGCTTTCTTT. Protein sequence: CASSRDMMGTEAFF.

The rearrangement uses TRBV12-3 or TRBV12-4 and TRBJ2-2, with D perhaps matching TRBD1 or TRBD2 (5 bases each). V lost 2 bases, J lost 6 bases, and 7 bases lay in between. The CDR3 sequence is 13 residues long. The CDR3 region is CASSLRGAGELFF. The CDR3 DNA sequence: TGTGCCAGCAGTTTAAGGGGAGCCGGGGAGCTGTTTTTT.

V is TRBV18 and J is TRBJ1-4; D unresolved. This CDR3 spans 15 amino acids. Germline assignment: CDR1 KGHSH and CDR2 LQKENI. Trimming removed 2 bases from V and 5 bases from J, with 12 bases in between. The CDR3 coding sequence is TGTGCCAGCTCACCAATGGGAACCCCGAATGAAAAACTGTTTTTT. This translates into CASSPMGTPNEKLFF.

The chain joins TRBV29-1 to TRBJ1-4; TRBD1 matches at 7 bases. This CDR3 region has 15 residues. V was pared by 1 base and J by 3 bases, with 5 bases of the junction left unmatched. Germline lookup yields CDR1 SQVTM and CDR2 ANQGSEA. For the CDR3, the DNA is TGCAGCGTTGAAGGGTCAGGGGGGCCTAATGAAAAACTGTTTTTT. It encodes CSVEGSGGPNEKLFF. The full variable domain, completed using reference TRBV29-1 and TRBJ1-4, is SAVISQKPSRDICQRGTSLTIQCQVDSQVTMMFWYRQQPGQSLTLIATANQGSEATYESGFVIDKFPISRPNLTFSTLTVSNMSPEDSSIYLCSVEGSGGPNEKLFFGSGTQLSVL.

The J gene is TRBJ2-3, the V gene TRBV19, with TRBD2 matching over 7 bases. This CDR3 region has 14 residues. From germline, CDR1 is LNHDA and CDR2 SQIVND (reference sequence). After removal of 8 bases from V and 3 bases from J, the junction contained 8 bases not matched to a gene. CDR3 nucleotides: TGTGCCAGTGGCCCCCGACTAGCTACAGATACGCAGTATTTT. Protein sequence: CASGPRLATDTQYF.

V gene TRBV7-2 combines with J gene TRBJ2-4; D is possibly TRBD1 (6 bases). Germline V CDR1 and CDR2: SGHTA, FQGNSA. The germline V and J ends were trimmed by 1 base and 3 bases, with 7 bases remaining between them. The CDR3 loop spans 14 amino acids. DNA of the CDR3: TGTGCCAGCAGCTTAGGAGGGGGCAAAAACATTCAGTACTTC. Its translation is CASSLGGGKNIQYF. Based on the CDR3 plus reference TRBV7-2 and TRBJ2-4, the full variable domain is GAGVSQSPSNKVTEKGKDVELRCDPISGHTALYWYRQSLGQGLEFLIYFQGNSAPDKSGLPSDRFSAERTGGSVSTLTIQRTQQEDSAVYLCASSLGGGKNIQYFGAGTRLSVL.

This chain connects TRBV28 to TRBJ2-2; no clear D gene. The CDR3 has 14 residues. Germline-derived CDR1 and CDR2 are MDHEN and SYDVKM. V was clipped by 3 bases and J by 3 bases, with 8 bases between them. In DNA form, the CDR3 reads TGTGCCAGCAGTTTCTCTGCGTACACCGGGGAGCTGTTTTTT. As protein: CASSFSAYTGELFF.

This sequence joins TRBV11-2 and TRBJ2-3; 13 bases are a match to TRBD2. The CDR3 length is 16 residues. The V segment lost 4 bases and the J segment 1 base; nucleotides outside the gene matches: 2. Germline V gives CDR1 SGHAT, CDR2 FQNNGV. The CDR3: CASSSGLAGGTDTQYF. Written as DNA, the CDR3 is TGTGCCAGCAGCTCCGGACTAGCGGGGGGCACAGATACGCAGTATTTT.

The chain employs TRBV21-1 and TRBJ1-1; the D segment call TRBD1 is taken from the table without a DNA check. TRBV21-1 is reported as a pseudogene. CDR3 length: 17 amino acids. CDR3 protein: CASSKVGRGFLGTEAFF. CDR3 bases: TGTGCCAGCAGCAAAGTAGGCAGGGGATTTTTGGGCACTGAAGCTTTCTTT.

The chain joins TRBV18 to TRBJ2-6; D is ambiguous. From germline, CDR1 is KGHSH and CDR2 LQKENI. Trimming removed 1 base from V and 0 bases from J, with 7 bases in between. The CDR3 runs to 16 residues. CDR3 region: CASSPQGSSGANVLTF. CDR3 DNA sequence: TGTGCCAGCTCACCACAAGGCAGCTCTGGGGCCAACGTCCTGACTTTC.

This chain links TRBV7-8 with TRBJ2-3, with 7 bases fitting TRBD1. The CDR3 sequence is 16 residues long. V shed 5 bases, J shed 0 bases, and the junction held 8 bases outside the gene matches. Germline lookup yields CDR1 SGHVS and CDR2 FQNEAQ. CDR3 sequence (DNA): TGTGCCAGCAGCGTACTGGACAGGAAAAGCACAGATACGCAGTATTTT. This codes for CASSVLDRKSTDTQYF.